A single T cell receptor (beta chain) is shown here with its context. This clonotype came up a few times. The specificity of this receptor is unknown. No per-base quality is available; no much larger clone lies one base away. This entry is derived from a study (dated by TCRdb to about 2016). The library relied on RT-PCR. Instrument used: Illumina MiSeq. TCRdb reprocessed the public reads (quality trimming at Q25 with fastp, clone calling with MiXCR) and kept in-frame beta chains. Each record represents a unique CDR3 protein, reported with the most common genes and DNA among its rows. This sample gives more than 600,000 distinct CDR3 sequences in total; 12% to 15% of them show up just once. Roughly 3.9% of the sample is taken by the ten largest. CDR1 SGHTA and CDR2 FQGTGA are derived from the germline V gene. Cut back by 5 bases and 10 bases, the V and J ends lie 12 bases apart. The CDR3 sequence holds 13 residues, the cysteine and phenylalanine included. Just the 39-base CDR3 DNA is kept, in frame starting at base 1.

This sequence originates from a female donor in good health, serving as a healthy control. Input material: memory CD4+ T cells from blood. Recombination linked TRBV7-3 to TRBJ1-6, with the identity of the D gene unclear. The DNA sequence is as follows: TGTGCCAGCAGCGTAATGCAGAACTCACCCCTCCACTTT. It encodes CASSVMQNSPLHF.